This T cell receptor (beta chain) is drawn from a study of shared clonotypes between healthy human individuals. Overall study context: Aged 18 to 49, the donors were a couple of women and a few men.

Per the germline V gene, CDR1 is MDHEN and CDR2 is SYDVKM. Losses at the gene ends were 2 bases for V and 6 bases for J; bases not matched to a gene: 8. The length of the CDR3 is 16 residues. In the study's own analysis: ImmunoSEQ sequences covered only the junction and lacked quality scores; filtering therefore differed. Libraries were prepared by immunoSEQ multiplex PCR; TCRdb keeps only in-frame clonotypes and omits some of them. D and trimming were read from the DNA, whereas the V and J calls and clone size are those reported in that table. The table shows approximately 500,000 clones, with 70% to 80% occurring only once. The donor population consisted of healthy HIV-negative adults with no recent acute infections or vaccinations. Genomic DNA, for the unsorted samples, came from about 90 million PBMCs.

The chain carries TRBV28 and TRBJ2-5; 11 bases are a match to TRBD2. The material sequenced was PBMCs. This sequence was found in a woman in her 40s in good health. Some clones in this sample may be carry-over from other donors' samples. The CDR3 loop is CASSLPLAGGVKTQYF. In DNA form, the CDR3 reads TGTGCCAGCAGTTTACCCCTAGCGGGAGGTGTAAAGACCCAGTACTTC.